What follows are 5 T cell receptor beta chains derived from one specimen sequenced in a study of molecular identifiers for immune sequencing clone quantification. TCRdb processed the PCR reads anew with MiXCR; each CDR3 protein has one entry. There are about 640,000 distinct CDR3 sequences in the sample; roughly 21% occur only once, and under 0.95% lies in the top ten. What was sequenced was naive CD8+ T cells from blood, with Jurkat cell RNA spiked in. Regarding subset: FACS-sorted CD8+CD4-CCR7+CD45RA+ naive T cells. These receptors originate from a human donor in good health. Some libraries in this study had Jurkat cell RNA spiked in.

About this clonotype itself: This may be a read error: a much more frequent sequence differs by one nucleotide. The final CDR3 position lacks the conserved phenylalanine or tryptophan, pointing to a likely read error. The chain uses TRBV5-6 and TRBJ2-7, with D perhaps TRBD1 (6 bases). The CDR3 loop spans 13 amino acids. Germline-derived CDR1 and CDR2 are SGHDT and YYEEEE. The V end was cut by 4 bases, the J end by 5 bases, with 13 bases between. CDR3 loop: CASSPTGSHEQYY. CDR3 DNA sequence: TGTGCCAGCAGCCCCACAGGGTCCCACGAGCAGTACTAC.

This clonotype was detected many times. CDR3 region: CSVEYARYGRSYEQYF. The CDR3 DNA follows: TGCAGCGTTGAATACGCCAGGTATGGAAGGTCCTACGAGCAGTACTTC. The V gene is TRBV29-1, the J gene TRBJ2-7, with unresolved D. Trimming took off 2 bases at V and 1 base at J, with 18 bases between the two ends. The CDR3 covers 16 residues. Germline CDR1 reads SQVTM; CDR2 reads ANQGSEA.

In regard to this clonotype: This may come from a read error, since a much larger clone is one base off. J is TRBJ2-2 and V is TRBV12-3 or TRBV12-4, with 8 bases lining up with TRBD2. The CDR3 is 12 residues long. CDR3 sequence reads: CASSPLRGGLFF. The DNA of the CDR3 is TGTGCCAGCAGTCCTCTCCGGGGGGGGCTGTTTTTT.

Concerning this clonotype: One base away lies a much larger clone, so this may be a sequencing read error. DNA of the CDR3: TGCGCCAGCAGCCGAGAACCTCCCGGTGGGGATCCCCTCCACTTT. Its translation is CASSREPPGGDPLHF. The chain couples TRBV4-1 to TRBJ1-6; D not certain. The length of the CDR3 is 15 residues. V was cut by 4 bases and J by 13 bases, with 20 bases left in between. The germline V gene has CDR1 MGHRA and CDR2 YSYEKL.

Worth noting for this clonotype: One junction end disagrees with the germline gene, perhaps due to a read error. The chain combines TRBV29-1 with TRBJ1-4; perhaps TRBD1 as D (5 bases). Germline-derived CDR1 and CDR2 are SQVTM and ANQGSEA. The CDR3 loop spans 13 amino acids. CDR3 sequence reads: CGVEQGESEKLFF. CDR3 nucleotides: TGCGGCGTTGAGCAAGGGGAGAGTGAAAAACTGTTTTTT. Looking up the rest from reference TRBV29-1 and TRBJ1-4 gives the full variable domain: SAVISQKPSRDICQRGTSLTIQCQVDSQVTMMFWYRQQPGQSLTLIATANQGSEATYESGFVIDKFPISRPNLTFSTLTVSNMSPEDSSIYLCGVEQGESEKLFFGSGTQLSVL.